This T cell receptor (beta chain) was sequenced in a study of blood T cell repertoires in COVID-19 (dated by TCRdb to the early 2020s). About the study as a whole: Samples from collaborators originated in the United States, Italy and Spain and spanned both the acute and convalescent phases of COVID-19. Subjects who had been exposed to COVID-19, were actively infected with it, or had recovered from it provided the deeply sampled blood TCRbeta repertoires that made up the dataset. The repertoires were released in a freely available public database meant as a resource for research on the immune response to SARS-CoV-2. Where HLA class I and class II types were available, the types were taken from metadata supplied by the sample provider, not from assay-based typing. The prospective study material was composed of cDNA or gDNA derived from T cells, B-cell-depleted T cells, or PBMCs. The samples were drawn from the first 160 participants of the ongoing ImmuneRACE study and from 950 to 1,500 subjects provided by 6 global collaborators. A de-identified subject ID, COVID-19 status, age in years and sex were almost always included in the sample metadata. Findings and caveats that apply to the study as a whole: Clinical and demographic metadata were provided uncurated, with the amount varying by source and participant.

This clone has just a few counts. Its antigen is still unknown. Per-base qualities were not stored, and no clone one base away is much larger. TCRbeta CDR3 regions were amplified from genomic DNA by means of the immunoSEQ Assay, a bias-controlled multiplex PCR. The source study handled its data this way. Nucleated cell counts per sample were estimated from amplification of reference gene primers within the assay. To quantify the absolute abundance of each unique TCRbeta CDR3 rearrangement, sequence reads were collapsed and filtered. For each sample, productive Simpson clonality was calculated by taking the square root of Simpson's diversity index across productive rearrangements. TCRdb limited this immuneACCESS table to in-frame rearrangements with V and J called. A share of clones is missing; checked studies link under half to unresolved V genes, and the rest is unexplained. Clone size and V and J calls were adopted from that table, with D and trimming inferred from the DNA. The sample table records approximately 280,000 clones; roughly 90% of these occur just once. The ten biggest clones cover around 13% of the sample.

Including cysteine and phenylalanine, the CDR3 has 15 amino acids. Only the CDR3 DNA is retained, 45 bases long and in frame from the first base. The germline V gene specifies MNHEY as CDR1 and SVGEGT as CDR2. A distance of 20 bases separates the germline ends of V and J, which lose 5 bases and 7 bases respectively. The collaborating institutions used their own protocols to collect whole blood in K2EDTA tubes. For TCRbeta analysis, collaborators shipped samples in one of three forms: frozen whole blood, isolated PBMCs, or DNA extracted from either of those sample types. The sequence derives from a woman aged 55-75 years with acute or convalescent COVID-19. The V gene is TRBV6-2 or TRBV6-3 and the J gene is TRBJ1-2; the best D guess is TRBD1, with 6 bases matching. Sequencing was performed on peripheral blood. The DNA is as follows: TGTGCCAGCAGTCCCTCCCCAGGGGCCCTCGGTGGCTACACCTTC. Its coded protein is CASSPSPGALGGYTF.